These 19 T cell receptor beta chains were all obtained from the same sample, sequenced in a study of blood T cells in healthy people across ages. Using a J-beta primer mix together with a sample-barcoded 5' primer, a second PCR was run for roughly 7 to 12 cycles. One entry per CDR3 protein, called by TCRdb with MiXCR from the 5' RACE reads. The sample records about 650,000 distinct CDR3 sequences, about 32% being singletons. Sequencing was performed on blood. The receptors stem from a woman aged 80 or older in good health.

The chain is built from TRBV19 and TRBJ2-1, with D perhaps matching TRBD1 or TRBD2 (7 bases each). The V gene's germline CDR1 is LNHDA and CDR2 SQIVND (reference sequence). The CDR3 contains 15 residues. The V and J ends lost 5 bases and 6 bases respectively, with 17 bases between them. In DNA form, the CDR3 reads TGTGCCAGTAGTGCCAGGGGGGGCTTTTTCAATGAGCAGTTCTTC. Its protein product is CASSARGGFFNEQFF.

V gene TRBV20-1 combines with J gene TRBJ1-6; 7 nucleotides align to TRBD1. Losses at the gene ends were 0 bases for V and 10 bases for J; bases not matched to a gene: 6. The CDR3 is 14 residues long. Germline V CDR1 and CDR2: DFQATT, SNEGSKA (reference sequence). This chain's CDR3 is CSARDHRGGSPLHF. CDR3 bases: TGCAGTGCTAGAGATCACAGGGGTGGCTCACCCCTCCACTTT.

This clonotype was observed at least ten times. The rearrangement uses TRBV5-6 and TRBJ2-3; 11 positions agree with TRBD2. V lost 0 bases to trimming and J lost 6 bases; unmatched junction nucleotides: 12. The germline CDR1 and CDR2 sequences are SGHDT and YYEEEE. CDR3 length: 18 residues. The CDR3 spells CASSLGELRLAGPDTQYF. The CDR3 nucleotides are TGTGCCAGCAGCTTGGGGGAGCTCCGACTAGCGGGGCCCGATACGCAGTATTTT. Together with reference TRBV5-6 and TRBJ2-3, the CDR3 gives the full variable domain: DAGVTQSPTHLIKTRGQQVTLRCSPKSGHDTVSWYQQALGQGPQFIFQYYEEEERQRGNFPDRFSGHQFPNYSSELNVNALLLGDSALYLCASSLGELRLAGPDTQYFGPGTRLTVL.

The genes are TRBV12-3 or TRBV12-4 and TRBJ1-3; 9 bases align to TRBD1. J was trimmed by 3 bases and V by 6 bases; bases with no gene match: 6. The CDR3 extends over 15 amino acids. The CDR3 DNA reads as TGTGCCAGCAGACCGGGACAGGGTTATGGAAACACCATATATTTT. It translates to CASRPGQGYGNTIYF.

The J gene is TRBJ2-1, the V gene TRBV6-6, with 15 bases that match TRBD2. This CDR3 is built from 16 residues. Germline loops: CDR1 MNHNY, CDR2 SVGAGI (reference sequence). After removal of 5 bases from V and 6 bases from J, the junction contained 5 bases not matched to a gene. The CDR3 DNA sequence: TGTGCCAGCAGTACCCGGACTAGCGGGAGGGCCAATGAGCAGTTCTTC. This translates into CASSTRTSGRANEQFF.

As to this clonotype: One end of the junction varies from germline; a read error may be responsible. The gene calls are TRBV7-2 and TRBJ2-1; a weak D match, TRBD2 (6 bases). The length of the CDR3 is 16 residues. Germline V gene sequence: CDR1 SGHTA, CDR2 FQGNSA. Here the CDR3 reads CASILGWRVHGNEQFF. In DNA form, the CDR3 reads TGTGCCAGCATCTTAGGTTGGAGGGTCCACGGGAATGAGCAGTTCTTC.

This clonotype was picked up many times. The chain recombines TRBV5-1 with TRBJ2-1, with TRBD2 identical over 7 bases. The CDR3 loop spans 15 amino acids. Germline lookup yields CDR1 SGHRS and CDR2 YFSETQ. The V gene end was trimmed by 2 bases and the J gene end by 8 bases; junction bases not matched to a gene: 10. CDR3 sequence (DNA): TGCGCCAGCAGCTTCCAGGGACTATACAATGATGAGCAGTTCTTC. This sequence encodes CASSFQGLYNDEQFF.

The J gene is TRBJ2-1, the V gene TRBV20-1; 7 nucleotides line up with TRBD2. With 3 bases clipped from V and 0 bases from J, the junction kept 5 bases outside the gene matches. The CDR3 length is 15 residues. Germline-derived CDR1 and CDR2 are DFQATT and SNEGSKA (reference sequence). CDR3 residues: CSASELASSYNEQFF. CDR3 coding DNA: TGCAGTGCTAGTGAACTAGCGAGCTCCTACAATGAGCAGTTCTTC.

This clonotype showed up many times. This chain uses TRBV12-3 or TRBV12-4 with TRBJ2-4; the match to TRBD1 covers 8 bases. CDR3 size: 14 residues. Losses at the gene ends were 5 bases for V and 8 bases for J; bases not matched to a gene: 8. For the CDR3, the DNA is TGTGCCAGCAGTAGAACAGGGGGTCGGTACATTCAGTACTTC. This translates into CASSRTGGRYIQYF.

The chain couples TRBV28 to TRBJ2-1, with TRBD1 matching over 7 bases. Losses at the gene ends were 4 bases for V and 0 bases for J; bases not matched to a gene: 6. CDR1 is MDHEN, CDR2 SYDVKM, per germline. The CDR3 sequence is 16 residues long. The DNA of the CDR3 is TGTGCCAGCAGTTCAACACAGGGGAGCTCCTACAATGAGCAGTTCTTC. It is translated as CASSSTQGSSYNEQFF.

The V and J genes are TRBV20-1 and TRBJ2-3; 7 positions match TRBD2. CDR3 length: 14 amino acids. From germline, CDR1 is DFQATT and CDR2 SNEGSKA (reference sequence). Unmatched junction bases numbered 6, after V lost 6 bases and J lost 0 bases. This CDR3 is CSALAGMSTDTQYF. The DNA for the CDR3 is TGCAGTGCCTTAGCGGGCATGAGCACAGATACGCAGTATTTT.

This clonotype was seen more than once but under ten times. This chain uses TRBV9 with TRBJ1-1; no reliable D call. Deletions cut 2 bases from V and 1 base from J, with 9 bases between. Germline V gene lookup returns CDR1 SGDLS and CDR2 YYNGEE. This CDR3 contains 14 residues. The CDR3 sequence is CASSVRAGNTEAFF. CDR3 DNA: TGTGCCAGCAGCGTTAGAGCAGGGAACACTGAAGCTTTCTTT. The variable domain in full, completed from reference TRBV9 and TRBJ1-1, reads DSGVTQTPKHLITATGQRVTLRCSPRSGDLSVYWYQQSLDQGLQFLIQYYNGEERAKGNILERFSAQQFPDLHSELNLSSLELGDSALYFCASSVRAGNTEAFFGQGTRLTVV.

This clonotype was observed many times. The CDR3 DNA sequence: TGTGCCAGCTCACCCTCAAAAGCGGGGGTTACCTTCACAGATACGCAGTATTTT. It specifies CASSPSKAGVTFTDTQYF. The chain carries TRBV18 and TRBJ2-3; 8 nucleotides agree with TRBD2. The CDR3 loop spans 18 amino acids. V shed 3 bases, J shed 2 bases, and the junction held 13 bases outside the gene matches. The germline V gene encodes CDR1 KGHSH and CDR2 LQKENI.

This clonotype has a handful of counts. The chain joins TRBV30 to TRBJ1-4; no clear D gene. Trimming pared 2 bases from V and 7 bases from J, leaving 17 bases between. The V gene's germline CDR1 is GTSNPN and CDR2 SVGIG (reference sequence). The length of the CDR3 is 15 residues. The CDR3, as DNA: TGTGCCTGGAGTTCTCCAGGCGGACGGTTTGAAAAACTGTTTTTT. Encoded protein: CAWSSPGGRFEKLFF.

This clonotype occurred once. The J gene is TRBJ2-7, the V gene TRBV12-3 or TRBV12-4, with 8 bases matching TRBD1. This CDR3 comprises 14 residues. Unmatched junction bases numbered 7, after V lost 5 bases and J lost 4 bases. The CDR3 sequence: CASSPLGQAYEQYF. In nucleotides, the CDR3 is TGTGCCAGCAGTCCCCTGGGACAGGCTTACGAGCAGTACTTC.

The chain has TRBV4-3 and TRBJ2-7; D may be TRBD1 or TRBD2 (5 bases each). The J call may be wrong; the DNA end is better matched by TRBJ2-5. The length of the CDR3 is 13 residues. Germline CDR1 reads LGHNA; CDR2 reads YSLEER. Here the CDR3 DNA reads TGCGCCAGCAGCATAGGGGCGGGAGAGACCCAGTACTTC. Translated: CASSIGAGETQYF.

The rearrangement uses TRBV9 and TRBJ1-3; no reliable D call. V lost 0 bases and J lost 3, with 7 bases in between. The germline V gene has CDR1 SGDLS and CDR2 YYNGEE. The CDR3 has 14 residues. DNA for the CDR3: TGTGCCAGCAGCGTAGCGTCATATGGAAACACCATATATTTT. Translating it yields CASSVASYGNTIYF.

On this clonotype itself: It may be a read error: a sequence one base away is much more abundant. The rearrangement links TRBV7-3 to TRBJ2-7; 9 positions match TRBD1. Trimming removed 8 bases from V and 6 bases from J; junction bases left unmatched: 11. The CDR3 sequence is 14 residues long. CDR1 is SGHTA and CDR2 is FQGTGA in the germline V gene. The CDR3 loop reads CASGPGQGRGEQYF. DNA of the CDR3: TGTGCCAGCGGGCCCGGACAGGGGCGGGGCGAGCAGTACTTC. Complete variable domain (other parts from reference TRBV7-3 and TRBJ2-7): GAGVSQTPSNKVTEKGKYVELRCDPISGHTALYWYRQSLGQGPEFLIYFQGTGAADDSGLPNDRFFAVRPEGSVSTLKIQRTERGDSAVYLCASGPGQGRGEQYFGPGTRLTVT.

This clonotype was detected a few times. The CDR3 spells CASSVSGLSDTGELFF. The CDR3 nucleotides are TGTGCCAGCAGCGTATCGGGACTGAGCGACACCGGGGAGCTGTTTTTT. V and J are TRBV9 and TRBJ2-2, with D possibly being TRBD2 (6 bases). Germline loops: CDR1 SGDLS, CDR2 YYNGEE. V was shortened by 1 base and J by 3 bases, with 13 bases between the two germline ends. The length of the CDR3 is 16 residues.